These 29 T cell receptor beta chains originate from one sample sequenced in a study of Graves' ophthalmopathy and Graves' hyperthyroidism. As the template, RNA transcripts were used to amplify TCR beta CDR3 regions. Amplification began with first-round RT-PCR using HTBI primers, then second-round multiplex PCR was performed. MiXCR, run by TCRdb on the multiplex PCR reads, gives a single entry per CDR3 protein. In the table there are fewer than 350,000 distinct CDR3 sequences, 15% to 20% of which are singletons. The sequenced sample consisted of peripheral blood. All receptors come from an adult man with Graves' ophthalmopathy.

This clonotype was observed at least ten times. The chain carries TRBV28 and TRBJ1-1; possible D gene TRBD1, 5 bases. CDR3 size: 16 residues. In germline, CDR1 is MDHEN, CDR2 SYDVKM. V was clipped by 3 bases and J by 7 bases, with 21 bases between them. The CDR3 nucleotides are TGTGCCAGCAGTTTTGATTGGGGACTTGGCAATATTGAAGCTTTCTTT. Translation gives CASSFDWGLGNIEAFF. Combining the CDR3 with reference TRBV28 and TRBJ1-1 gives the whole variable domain DVKVTQSSRYLVKRTGEKVFLECVQDMDHENMFWYRQDPGLGLRLIYFSYDVKMKEKGDIPEGYSVSREKKERFSLILESASTNQTSMYLCASSFDWGLGNIEAFFGQGTRLTVV.

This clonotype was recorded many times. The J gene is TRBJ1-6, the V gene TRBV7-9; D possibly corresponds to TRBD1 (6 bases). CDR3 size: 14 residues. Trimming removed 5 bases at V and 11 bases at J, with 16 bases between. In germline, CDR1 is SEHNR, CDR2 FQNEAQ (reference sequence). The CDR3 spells CASSLQGVGAPLHF. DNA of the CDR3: TGTGCCAGCAGCCTACAGGGAGTAGGGGCACCCCTCCACTTT.

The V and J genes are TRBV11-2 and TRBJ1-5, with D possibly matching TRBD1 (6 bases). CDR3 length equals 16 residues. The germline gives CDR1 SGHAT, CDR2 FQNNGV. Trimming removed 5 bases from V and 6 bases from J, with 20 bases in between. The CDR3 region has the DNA TGTGCCAGCAGCACCCAGGGGTTGGGATCCGGTCAGCCCCAGCATTTT. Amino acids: CASSTQGLGSGQPQHF.

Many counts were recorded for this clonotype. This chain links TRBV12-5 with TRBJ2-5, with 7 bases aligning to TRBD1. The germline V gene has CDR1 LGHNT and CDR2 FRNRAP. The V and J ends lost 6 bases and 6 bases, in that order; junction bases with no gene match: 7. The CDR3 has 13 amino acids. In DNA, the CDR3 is TGTGCTAGTGGGGTGACAGGGTTTCAGACCCAGTACTTC. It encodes CASGVTGFQTQYF.

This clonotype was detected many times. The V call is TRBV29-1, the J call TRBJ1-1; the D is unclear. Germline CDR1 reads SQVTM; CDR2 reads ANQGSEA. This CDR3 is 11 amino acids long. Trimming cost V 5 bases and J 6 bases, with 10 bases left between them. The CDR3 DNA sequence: TGCAGCGTTCTTGGGGAGGCTGAAGCTTTCTTT. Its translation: CSVLGEAEAFF.

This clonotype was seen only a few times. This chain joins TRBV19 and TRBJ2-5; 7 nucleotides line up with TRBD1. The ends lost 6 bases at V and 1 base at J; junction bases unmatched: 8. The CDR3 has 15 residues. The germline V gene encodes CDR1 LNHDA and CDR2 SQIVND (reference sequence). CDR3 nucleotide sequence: TGTGCCAGTAGCCCCTACAGGGGTTCCCAAGAGACCCAGTACTTC. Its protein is CASSPYRGSQETQYF.

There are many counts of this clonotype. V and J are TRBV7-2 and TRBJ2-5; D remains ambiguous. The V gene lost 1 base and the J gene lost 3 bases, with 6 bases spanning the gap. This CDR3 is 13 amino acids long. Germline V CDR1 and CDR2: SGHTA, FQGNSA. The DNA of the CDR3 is TGTGCCAGCAGCTTAGTCACCAAAGAGACCCAGTACTTC. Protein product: CASSLVTKETQYF.

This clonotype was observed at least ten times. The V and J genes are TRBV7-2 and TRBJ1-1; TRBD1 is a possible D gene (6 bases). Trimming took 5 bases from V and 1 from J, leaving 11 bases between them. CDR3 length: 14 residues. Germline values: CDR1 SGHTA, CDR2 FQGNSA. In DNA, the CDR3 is TGTGCCAGCAGCGTCGGACAGTGGAACACTGAAGCTTTCTTT. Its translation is CASSVGQWNTEAFF.

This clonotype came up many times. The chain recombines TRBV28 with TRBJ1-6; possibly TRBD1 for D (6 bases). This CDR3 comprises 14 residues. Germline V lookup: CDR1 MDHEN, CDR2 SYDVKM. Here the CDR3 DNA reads TGTGCTTCAATTCCCGGGGACAATACTTCACCCCTCCACTTT. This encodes CASIPGDNTSPLHF.

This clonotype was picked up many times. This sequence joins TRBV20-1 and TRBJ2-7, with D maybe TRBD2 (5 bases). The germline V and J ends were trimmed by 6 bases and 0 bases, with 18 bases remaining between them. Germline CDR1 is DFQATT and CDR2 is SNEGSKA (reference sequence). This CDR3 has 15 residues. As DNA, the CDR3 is TGCAGTGCACCCCCCAGCGGATCCCTCTCCTACGAGCAGTACTTC. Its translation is CSAPPSGSLSYEQYF.

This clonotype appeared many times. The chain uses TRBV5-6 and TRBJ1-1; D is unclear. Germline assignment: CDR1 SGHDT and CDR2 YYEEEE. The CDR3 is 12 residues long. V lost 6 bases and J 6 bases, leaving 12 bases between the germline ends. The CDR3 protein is CASTRADSEAFF. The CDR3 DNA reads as TGTGCCAGCACCCGGGCCGACTCTGAAGCTTTCTTT.

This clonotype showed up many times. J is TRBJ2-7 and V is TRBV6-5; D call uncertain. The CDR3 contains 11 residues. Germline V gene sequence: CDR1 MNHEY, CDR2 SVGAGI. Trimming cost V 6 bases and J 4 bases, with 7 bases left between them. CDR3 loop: CASSPKYEQYF. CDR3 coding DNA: TGTGCCAGCAGCCCAAAGTACGAGCAGTACTTC.

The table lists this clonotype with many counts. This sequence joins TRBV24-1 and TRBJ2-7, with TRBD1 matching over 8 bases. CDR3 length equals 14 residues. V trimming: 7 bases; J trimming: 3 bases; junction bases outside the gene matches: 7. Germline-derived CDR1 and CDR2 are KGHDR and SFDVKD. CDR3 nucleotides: TGTGCCACCAGAAACCGGGACAGGAACTACGAGCAGTACTTC. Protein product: CATRNRDRNYEQYF.

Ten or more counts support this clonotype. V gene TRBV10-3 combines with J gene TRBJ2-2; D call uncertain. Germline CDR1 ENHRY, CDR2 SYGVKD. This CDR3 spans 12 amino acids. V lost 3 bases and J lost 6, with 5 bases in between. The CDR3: CAISEGSGELFF. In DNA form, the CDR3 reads TGTGCCATCAGTGAAGGGTCCGGGGAGCTGTTTTTT.

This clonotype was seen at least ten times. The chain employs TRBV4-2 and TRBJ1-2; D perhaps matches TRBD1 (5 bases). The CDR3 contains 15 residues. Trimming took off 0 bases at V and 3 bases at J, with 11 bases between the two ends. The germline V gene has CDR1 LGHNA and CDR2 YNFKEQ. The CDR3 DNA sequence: TGTGCCAGCAGCCAAGATCTGGGACGTCACTATGGCTACACCTTC. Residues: CASSQDLGRHYGYTF.

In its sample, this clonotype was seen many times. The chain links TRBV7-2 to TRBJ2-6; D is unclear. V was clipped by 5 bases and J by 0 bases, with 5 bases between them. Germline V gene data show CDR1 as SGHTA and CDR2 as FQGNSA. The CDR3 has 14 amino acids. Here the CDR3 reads CASSPNSGANVLTF. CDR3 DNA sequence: TGTGCCAGCAGCCCAAACTCTGGGGCCAACGTCCTGACTTTC. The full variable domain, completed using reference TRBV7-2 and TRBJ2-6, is GAGVSQSPSNKVTEKGKDVELRCDPISGHTALYWYRQSLGQGLEFLIYFQGNSAPDKSGLPSDRFSAERTGGSVSTLTIQRTQQEDSAVYLCASSPNSGANVLTFGAGSRLTVL.

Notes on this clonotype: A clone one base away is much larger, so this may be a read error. The CDR3 is CSFVQGGTGELFF. DNA for the CDR3: TGCAGCTTTGTTCAGGGGGGCACCGGGGAGCTGTTTTTT. This chain connects TRBV29-1 to TRBJ2-2, with a tentative D call TRBD1 (7 bases). CDR3 length equals 13 residues. The ends were cut back, 8 bases at V and 4 bases at J, with 14 bases in the middle. Germline CDR1 reads SQVTM; CDR2 reads ANQGSEA.

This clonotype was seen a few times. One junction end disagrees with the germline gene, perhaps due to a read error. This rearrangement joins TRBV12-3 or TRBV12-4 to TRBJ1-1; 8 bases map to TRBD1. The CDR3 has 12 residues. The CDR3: CASIGQGRKALF. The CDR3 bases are TGTGCCAGCATCGGACAGGGAAGGAAGGCTCTCTTT.

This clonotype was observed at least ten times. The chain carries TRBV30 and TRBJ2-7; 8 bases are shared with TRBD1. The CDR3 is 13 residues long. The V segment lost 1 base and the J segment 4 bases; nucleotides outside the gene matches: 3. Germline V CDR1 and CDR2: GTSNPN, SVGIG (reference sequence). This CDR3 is CAWSGQGAYEQYF. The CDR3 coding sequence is TGTGCCTGGAGTGGGCAGGGGGCTTACGAGCAGTACTTC.

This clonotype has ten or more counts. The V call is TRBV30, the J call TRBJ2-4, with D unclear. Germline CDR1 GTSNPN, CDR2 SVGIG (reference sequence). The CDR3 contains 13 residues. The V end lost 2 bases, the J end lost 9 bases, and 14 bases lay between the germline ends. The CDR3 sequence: CAWSRASGGIQYF. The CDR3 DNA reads TGTGCCTGGAGTAGGGCTAGTGGTGGCATTCAGTACTTC.

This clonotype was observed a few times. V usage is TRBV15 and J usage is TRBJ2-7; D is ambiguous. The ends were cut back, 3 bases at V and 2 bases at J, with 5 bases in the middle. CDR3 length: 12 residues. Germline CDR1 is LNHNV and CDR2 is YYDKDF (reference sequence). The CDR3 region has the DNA TGTGCCACCAGCAGTTACACCTACGAGCAGTACTTC. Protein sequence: CATSSYTYEQYF.

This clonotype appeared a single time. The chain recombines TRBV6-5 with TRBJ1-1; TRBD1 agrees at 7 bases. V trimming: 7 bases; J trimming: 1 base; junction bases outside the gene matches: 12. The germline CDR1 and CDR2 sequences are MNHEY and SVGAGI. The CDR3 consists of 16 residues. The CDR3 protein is CASNFGTATPNTEAFF. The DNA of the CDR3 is TGTGCCAGCAATTTTGGGACAGCTACCCCGAACACTGAAGCTTTCTTT.

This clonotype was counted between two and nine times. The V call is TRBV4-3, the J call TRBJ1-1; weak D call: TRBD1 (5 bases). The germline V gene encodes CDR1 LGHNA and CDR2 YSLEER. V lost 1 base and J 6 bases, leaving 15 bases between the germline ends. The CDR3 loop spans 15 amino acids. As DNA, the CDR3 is TGCGCCAGCAGCCAAGTATTGCGGGGGTCGGCTGAAGCTTTCTTT. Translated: CASSQVLRGSAEAFF.

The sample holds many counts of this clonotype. In DNA, the CDR3 is TGTGCCAGCAGTGACGGTGGGCTTTATAGCCAGTACTTC. Its protein product is CASSDGGLYSQYF. The V call is TRBV6-1, the J call TRBJ2-5; no clear D. The CDR3 has 13 residues. Between the trimmed V and J ends, which lost 3 bases and 10 bases, there was a span of 15 bases. The germline V gene encodes CDR1 MNHNS and CDR2 SASEGT.

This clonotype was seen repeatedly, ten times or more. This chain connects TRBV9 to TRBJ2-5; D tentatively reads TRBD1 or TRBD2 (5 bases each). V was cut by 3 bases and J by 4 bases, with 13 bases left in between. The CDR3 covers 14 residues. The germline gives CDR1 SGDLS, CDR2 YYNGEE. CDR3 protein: CASSGGTRIETQYF. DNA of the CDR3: TGTGCCAGCAGCGGGGGGACGAGAATAGAGACCCAGTACTTC.

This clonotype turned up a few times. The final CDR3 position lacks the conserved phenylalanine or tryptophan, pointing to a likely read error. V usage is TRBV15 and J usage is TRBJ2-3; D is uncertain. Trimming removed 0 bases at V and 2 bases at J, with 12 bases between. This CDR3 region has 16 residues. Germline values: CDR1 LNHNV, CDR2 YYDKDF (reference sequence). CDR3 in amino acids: CATSRDPLRHTDTQYY. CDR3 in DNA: TGTGCCACCAGCAGAGACCCCCTCCGACACACAGATACGCAGTATTAT.

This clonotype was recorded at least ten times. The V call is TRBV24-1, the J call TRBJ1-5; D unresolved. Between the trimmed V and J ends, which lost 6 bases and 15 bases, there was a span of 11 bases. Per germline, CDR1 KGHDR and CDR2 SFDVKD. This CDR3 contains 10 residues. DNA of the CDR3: TGTGCCACCAGTATCCGGGGAGTGCATTTT. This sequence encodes CATSIRGVHF.

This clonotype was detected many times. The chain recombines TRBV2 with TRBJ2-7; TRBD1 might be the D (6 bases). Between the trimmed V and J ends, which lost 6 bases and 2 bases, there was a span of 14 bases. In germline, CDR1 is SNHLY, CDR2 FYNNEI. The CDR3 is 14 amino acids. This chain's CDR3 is CASRGTRGAYEQYF. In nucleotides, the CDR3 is TGTGCCAGCAGGGGGACAAGGGGCGCCTACGAGCAGTACTTC. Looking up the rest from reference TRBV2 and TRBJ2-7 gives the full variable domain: EPEVTQTPSHQVTQMGQEVILRCVPISNHLYFYWYRQILGQKVEFLVSFYNNEISEKSEIFDDQFSVERPDGSNFTLKIRSTKLEDSAMYFCASRGTRGAYEQYFGPGTRLTVT.

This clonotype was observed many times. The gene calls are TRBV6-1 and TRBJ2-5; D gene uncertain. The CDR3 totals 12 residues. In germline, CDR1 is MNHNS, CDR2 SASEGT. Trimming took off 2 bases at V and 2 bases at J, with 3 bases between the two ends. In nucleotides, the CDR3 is TGTGCCAGCAGTGAACATCAAGAGACCCAGTACTTC. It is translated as CASSEHQETQYF.